This entry lists 4 T cell receptor beta chains sequenced from one sample in a study of T cells in Graves' hyperthyroidism and ophthalmopathy. It was RNA transcripts that yielded the amplified TCR beta CDR3 regions. The HTBI primer set was used in a first-round RT-PCR of the TCR CDR3. One entry per CDR3 protein results from TCRdb running MiXCR on the multiplex PCR reads. The data show about 250,000 distinct CDR3 sequences, approximately 21% seen once. Material for sequencing was blood. The receptor source for this set is a man aged 25 to 40 with Graves' ophthalmopathy.

Comments on this clonotype: One end of the junction fails to match germline, which may point to a read error. CDR3 DNA sequence: TGTGCCGGCAGGGTTGGGGGAGGGGGCGGTCAGCCCCAGCATTTT. Amino acids: CAGRVGGGGGQPQHF. The chain employs TRBV2 and TRBJ1-5, with 7 bases matching TRBD1. CDR1 is SNHLY and CDR2 is FYNNEI in the germline V gene. The CDR3 is made up of 15 amino acids.

The V gene is TRBV4-2, the J gene TRBJ1-2; D unresolved. Germline V lookup: CDR1 LGHNA, CDR2 YNFKEQ. V was clipped by 1 base and J by 4 bases, with 7 bases between them. CDR3 length: 13 residues. CDR3 sequence (DNA): TGTGCCAGCAGCCAAGGTCCCATCTATGGCTACACCTTC. Its protein is CASSQGPIYGYTF.

This clonotype came up many times. V gene TRBV7-8 combines with J gene TRBJ2-1; D not resolved. Trimming removed 7 bases from V and 8 bases from J, with 9 bases in between. The CDR3 sequence is 11 residues long. Germline V gene lookup returns CDR1 SGHVS and CDR2 FQNEAQ. CDR3 region: CASTSTDEQFF. The CDR3 nucleotides read TGTGCCAGCACCTCAACGGATGAGCAGTTCTTC.

The chain uses TRBV25-1 and TRBJ2-1; D may be TRBD1 (6 bases). In germline, CDR1 is MGHDK, CDR2 SYGVNS. This CDR3 contains 15 residues. V dropped 6 bases and J dropped 1 base, with 13 bases sitting between them. CDR3 sequence (DNA): TGTGCCAGCAGCCCTCAGGGGTATTCCTACAATGAGCAGTTCTTC. Translation: CASSPQGYSYNEQFF.